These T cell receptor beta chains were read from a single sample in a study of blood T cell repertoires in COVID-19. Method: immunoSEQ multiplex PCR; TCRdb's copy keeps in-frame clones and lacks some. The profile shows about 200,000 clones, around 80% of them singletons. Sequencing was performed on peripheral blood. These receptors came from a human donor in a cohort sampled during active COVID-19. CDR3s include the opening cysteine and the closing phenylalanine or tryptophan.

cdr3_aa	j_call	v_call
CASSSPPGEGETQYF	TRBJ2-5	TRBV6-5
CATTQDGWGNTIYF	TRBJ1-3	TRBV24-1
CASSLESGTLGKLFF	TRBJ1-4	TRBV11-2
CASSRGRNYGYTF	TRBJ1-2	TRBV12-3/TRBV12-4
CASSVDPGTGNPTDTQYF	TRBJ2-3	TRBV9
CASSLARGGGTLQGEQFF	TRBJ2-1	TRBV7-8
CASSQDTPGEPQHF	TRBJ1-5	TRBV4-3
CGSFRDSGYNEQFF	TRBJ2-1	TRBV30
CASSFRGVAYEQYF	TRBJ2-7	TRBV28
CASSHGTGGTEAFF	TRBJ1-1	TRBV4-2
CAISESWENGYTF	TRBJ1-2	TRBV10-3
CASSPVQEHF	TRBJ1-5	TRBV27
CASSFNTGMNTEAFF	TRBJ1-1	TRBV5-4
CATREGADTYEQYF	TRBJ2-7	TRBV15
CASSLYQGASGNTIYF	TRBJ1-3	TRBV7-2
CASSTNYGEQFF	TRBJ2-1	TRBV19
CASSYSSHASRNTIYF	TRBJ1-3	TRBV6-5